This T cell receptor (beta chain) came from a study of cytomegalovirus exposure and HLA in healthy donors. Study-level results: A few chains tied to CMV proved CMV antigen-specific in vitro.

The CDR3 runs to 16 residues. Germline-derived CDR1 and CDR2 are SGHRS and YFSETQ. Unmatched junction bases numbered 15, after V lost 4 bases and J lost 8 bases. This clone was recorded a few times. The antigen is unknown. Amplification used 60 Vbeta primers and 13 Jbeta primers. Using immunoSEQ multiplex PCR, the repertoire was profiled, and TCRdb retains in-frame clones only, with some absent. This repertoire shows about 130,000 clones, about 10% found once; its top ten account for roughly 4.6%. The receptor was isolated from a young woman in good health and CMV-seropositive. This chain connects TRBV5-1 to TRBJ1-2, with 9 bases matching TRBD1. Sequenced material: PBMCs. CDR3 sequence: CASSRFLGDRAGGYTF. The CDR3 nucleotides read TGCGCCAGCAGCCGCTTCCTTGGGGACAGGGCGGGGGGCTACACCTTC.